A single T cell receptor beta chain is shown here with its context. The antigen is unknown. This CDR3 contains 15 residues. Trimming removed 3 bases from V and 6 bases from J; junction bases left unmatched: 3. CDR1 and CDR2 (germline): SGDLS, YYNGEE. The sample belongs to a study of human versus mouse CDR3 diversity and MHC coevolution. Notes on the study in general: On average, humans showed more CDR3 deletions and insertions than mice.

The repertoire was sequenced with immunoSEQ multiplex PCR; TCRdb's copy has only in-frame clones and lacks some. Of 86,000 or so clones in the sample, 85% to 95% were seen once. Naive CD4 T cells were sorted as CD45RO-negative, CD62L-positive. The receptor's source is a person aged 25 to 69 in good health. The sample consisted of naive CD4+ T cells from blood. The subset was: CD45RO-negative CD62L-positive naive CD4 T cells. This sequence joins TRBV9 and TRBJ2-3, with 14 bases aligning to TRBD2. CDR3 sequence reads: CASSGRLAGGDTQYF. CDR3 coding DNA: TGTGCCAGCAGCGGCAGACTAGCGGGGGGGGATACGCAGTATTTT.